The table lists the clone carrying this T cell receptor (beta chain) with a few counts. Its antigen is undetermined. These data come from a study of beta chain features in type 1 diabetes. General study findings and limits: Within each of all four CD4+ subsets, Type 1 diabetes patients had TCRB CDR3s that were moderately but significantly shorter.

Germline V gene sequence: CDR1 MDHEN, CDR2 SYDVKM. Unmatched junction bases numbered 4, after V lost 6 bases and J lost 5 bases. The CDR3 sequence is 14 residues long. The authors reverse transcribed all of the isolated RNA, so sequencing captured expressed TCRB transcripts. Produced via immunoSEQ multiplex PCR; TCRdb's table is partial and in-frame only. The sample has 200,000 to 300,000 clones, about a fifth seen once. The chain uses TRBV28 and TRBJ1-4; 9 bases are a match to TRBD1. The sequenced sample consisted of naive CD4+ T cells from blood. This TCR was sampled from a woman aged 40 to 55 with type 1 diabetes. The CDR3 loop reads CASRAGQGNEKLFF. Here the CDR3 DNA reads TGTGCCAGCAGAGCGGGACAGGGAAATGAAAAACTGTTTTTT.